This T cell receptor (beta chain) was recovered during a study of T-cell memory formation after mild COVID-19. TCRdb ran MiXCR on the 5' RACE reads and lists one entry per CDR3 protein. The table has approximately 500,000 distinct CDR3 sequences, approximately 23% seen once. Germline CDR1 is SNHLY and CDR2 is FYNNEI. CDR3 length equals 15 residues. V lost 6 bases to trimming and J lost 7 bases; unmatched junction nucleotides: 7. Sample: PBMCs or a T cell subset sorted from them (not recorded which). This clonotype was sampled from an adult woman who had mild COVID-19 (a few samples of this study predate the infection). Cell type and time point are not known. The V call is TRBV2, the J call TRBJ1-4; 11 bases fit TRBD1. The CDR3 DNA reads TGTGCCAGCAGCGGACTAGGGACAGGGGGTGAAAAACTGTTTTTT. This translates into CASSGLGTGGEKLFF.